Below, 18 T cell receptor beta chains from the same sample are listed, as sequenced in a study of T cell responses to AZD1222 COVID-19 vaccine. The table came from immunoSEQ multiplex PCR; TCRdb's copy has only in-frame clones and leaves some out. The sample has 89,000 or so clones, around nine tenths seen once. This material consisted of peripheral blood, taken on day 0 of AZD1222 vaccination. All receptors derive from an adult in good health.

J is TRBJ2-7 and V is TRBV27; 7 bases fit TRBD1. The J segment lost 2 bases and the V segment lost 4 bases, leaving 2 bases of the junction unmatched. The CDR3 has 13 residues. Germline values: CDR1 MNHEY, CDR2 SMNVEV (reference sequence). This chain's CDR3 is CASSSGQTYEQYF. For the CDR3, the DNA is TGTGCCAGCAGTTCGGGACAGACCTACGAGCAGTACTTC.

This chain uses TRBV6-5 with TRBJ2-7; unclear D gene. Trimming removed 7 bases from V and 4 bases from J, with 8 bases in between. CDR3 size: 11 residues. Germline CDR1 MNHEY, CDR2 SVGAGI. The CDR3 DNA reads TGTGCCAGCACCGATCGTTACGAGCAGTACTTC. Amino acids: CASTDRYEQYF.

The chain uses TRBV7-9 and TRBJ1-2; D may be TRBD1 (5 bases). CDR1 is SEHNR, CDR2 FQNEAQ, per germline (reference sequence). V lost 1 base to trimming and J lost 7 bases, with 16 bases between them. CDR3 length: 15 residues. The CDR3 here is CASSLVQAQTGGYTF. CDR3 nucleotide sequence: TGTGCCAGCAGCTTAGTACAGGCCCAAACTGGTGGCTACACCTTC. The full variable domain, its missing parts supplied by reference TRBV7-9 and TRBJ1-2, is DTGVSQNPRHKITKRGQNVTFRCDPISEHNRLYWYRQTLGQGPEFLTYFQNEAQLEKSRLLSDRFSAERPKGSFSTLEIQRTEQGDSAMYLCASSLVQAQTGGYTFGSGTRLTVV.

The rearrangement uses TRBV6-2 or TRBV6-3 and TRBJ1-2; D possibly corresponds to TRBD1 (5 bases). V was pared by 5 bases and J by 6 bases, with 19 bases between. The CDR3 runs to 15 residues. Germline V gene data show CDR1 as MNHEY and CDR2 as SVGEGT. CDR3 coding DNA: TGTGCCAGCAGTCGCTCCCCGGGGAGGGGCGATGGCTACACCTTC. Translated, it gives CASSRSPGRGDGYTF.

The rearrangement uses TRBV5-4 and TRBJ2-1, with 9 bases identical to TRBD2. Trimming at V came to 4 bases and at J to 0 bases, leaving 2 bases not matched to a gene. Germline assignment: CDR1 SGHNT and CDR2 YYREEE (reference sequence). This CDR3 has 15 residues. CDR3 region: CASSQAGGSYNEQFF. CDR3 bases: TGTGCCAGCAGCCAAGCGGGAGGCTCCTACAATGAGCAGTTCTTC.

This clone has only one observation. J is TRBJ2-1 and V is TRBV19, with no clear D. This CDR3 contains 15 residues. V was trimmed by 5 bases and J by 2 bases, leaving 13 bases between them. Germline loops: CDR1 LNHDA, CDR2 SQIVND (reference sequence). The CDR3 sequence: CASSSRTRAYNEQFF. CDR3 nucleotide sequence: TGTGCCAGTAGTTCGAGGACCCGAGCCTACAATGAGCAGTTCTTC.

The chain is built from TRBV7-9 and TRBJ2-5; D unresolved. V was trimmed by 1 base and J by 5 bases, leaving 14 bases between them. The CDR3 is 15 amino acids. Germline V CDR1 and CDR2: SEHNR, FQNEAQ (reference sequence). CDR3 in DNA: TGTGCCAGCAGCTTAGTGTTAGTTTTGGACGAGACCCAGTACTTC. Translated, it gives CASSLVLVLDETQYF.

The CDR3 region has the DNA TGTGCCAGCAGCCCGCAGGGGAGCAGTGAAGCTTTCTTT. Translated, it gives CASSPQGSSEAFF. The J gene is TRBJ1-1, the V gene TRBV7-9; possible D gene TRBD1, 6 bases. V lost 5 bases and J lost 7, with 14 bases in between. The CDR3 runs to 13 residues. Germline loops: CDR1 SEHNR, CDR2 FQNEAQ (reference sequence).

The chain joins TRBV12-3 or TRBV12-4 to TRBJ1-2, with D maybe TRBD1 (6 bases). The V end lost 6 bases, the J end lost 2 bases, and 10 bases lay between the germline ends. The CDR3 is 13 residues long. The CDR3 here is CASRLQGNYGYTF. DNA of the CDR3: TGTGCCAGCAGACTACAGGGAAACTATGGCTACACCTTC.

CDR3 DNA: TGCAGCGTTGAGATACGGGGTATAGCTACGCAGTATTTT. This gives the protein CSVEIRGIATQYF. This chain joins TRBV29-1 and TRBJ2-3, with D possibly TRBD2 on 5 matching bases. The CDR3 is made up of 13 amino acids. The V and J ends lost 3 bases and 8 bases respectively, with 15 bases between them. Germline V gene data show CDR1 as SQVTM and CDR2 as ANQGSEA.

This chain links TRBV9 with TRBJ2-1, with 10 bases identical to TRBD2. Per the germline V gene, CDR1 is SGDLS and CDR2 is YYNGEE. The CDR3 is made up of 16 amino acids. J was trimmed by 6 bases and V by 4 bases; bases with no gene match: 10. The CDR3 reads CASSTLAGEGGNEQFF. Here the CDR3 DNA reads TGTGCCAGCAGCACCCTAGCGGGAGAGGGTGGCAATGAGCAGTTCTTC.

The V gene is TRBV5-1, the J gene TRBJ2-3, with 8 bases fitting TRBD2. The CDR3 is 16 residues long. Trimming at V came to 0 bases and at J to 6 bases, leaving 9 bases not matched to a gene. CDR1 is SGHRS and CDR2 is YFSETQ in the germline V gene. In DNA, the CDR3 is TGCGCCAGCAGCTTGGGGACTAGCCCTCCTTCGGATACGCAGTATTTT. Its protein is CASSLGTSPPSDTQYF.

J is TRBJ1-4 and V is TRBV5-1; TRBD1 might be the D (5 bases). V lost 2 bases to trimming and J lost 4 bases, with 12 bases between them. The V gene's germline CDR1 is SGHRS and CDR2 YFSETQ. The CDR3 runs to 15 residues. Here the CDR3 reads CASSFGQGFNEKLFF. The DNA for the CDR3 is TGCGCCAGCAGCTTCGGGCAGGGATTTAATGAAAAACTGTTTTTT. Using reference TRBV5-1 and TRBJ1-4 for the parts outside the CDR3, the full variable domain is KAGVTQTPRYLIKTRGQQVTLSCSPISGHRSVSWYQQTPGQGLQFLFEYFSETQRNKGNFPGRFSGRQFSNSRSEMNVSTLELGDSALYLCASSFGQGFNEKLFFGSGTQLSVL.

The gene calls are TRBV27 and TRBJ2-2; D tentatively reads TRBD1 or TRBD2 (5 bases each). This CDR3 comprises 17 residues. V was trimmed by 4 bases and J by 5 bases, leaving 20 bases between them. The germline gives CDR1 MNHEY, CDR2 SMNVEV (reference sequence). The DNA of the CDR3 is TGTGCCAGCAGTTCCCGGGGCGGTGGGGGAAAGACCGGGGAGCTGTTTTTT. The encoded protein is CASSSRGGGGKTGELFF.

The DNA of the CDR3 is TGTGCCAGCAGCCAACAGGGCCCTGGAAACACCATATATTTT. This sequence encodes CASSQQGPGNTIYF. The chain combines TRBV7-2 with TRBJ1-3, with D possibly matching TRBD1 (6 bases). The CDR3 consists of 14 residues. V lost 5 bases and J 2 bases, leaving 10 bases between the germline ends. Germline V gene lookup returns CDR1 SGHTA and CDR2 FQGNSA. Based on the CDR3 plus reference TRBV7-2 and TRBJ1-3, the full variable domain is GAGVSQSPSNKVTEKGKDVELRCDPISGHTALYWYRQSLGQGLEFLIYFQGNSAPDKSGLPSDRFSAERTGGSVSTLTIQRTQQEDSAVYLCASSQQGPGNTIYFGEGSWLTVV.

V and J are TRBV7-2 and TRBJ1-1; D is unresolved. Germline V gives CDR1 SGHTA, CDR2 FQGNSA. The CDR3 covers 14 residues. Trimming left V 5 bases short and J 4 bases short, with 14 bases between. The CDR3 reads CASSPLRSVTEAFF. The DNA of the CDR3 is TGTGCCAGCAGCCCCCTACGTTCAGTCACTGAAGCTTTCTTT.

The chain combines TRBV7-2 with TRBJ2-1; 11 positions match TRBD1. The junction had 5 bases not matched to a gene; V was cut back by 0 bases and J by 7 bases. The V gene's germline CDR1 is SGHTA and CDR2 FQGNSA. The CDR3 covers 16 residues. Here the CDR3 reads CASSLAGDRGWNEQFF. The CDR3 nucleotides are TGTGCCAGCAGCTTAGCGGGGGACAGGGGGTGGAATGAGCAGTTCTTC.

This rearrangement joins TRBV10-3 to TRBJ1-1, with 9 bases identical to TRBD1. The germline V gene has CDR1 ENHRY and CDR2 SYGVKD. With V trimmed by 6 bases and J by 5 bases, 4 bases remained unmatched. CDR3 length: 13 amino acids. This chain's CDR3 is CAISGTGKTEAFF. As DNA, the CDR3 is TGTGCCATCAGCGGGACAGGGAAAACTGAAGCTTTCTTT.